What follows is one T cell receptor (beta chain) and its context. Its antigen is currently not known. No base quality values were provided; no much bigger clone lies one nucleotide off. This entry is derived from a study of T cell responses to AZD1222 COVID-19 vaccine (TCRdb year 2021). Regarding the study in general: A total of 230 or so trial participants underwent TCR sequencing, of whom some 210 received two doses of AZD1222 and about 25 received two doses of the MenACWY control vaccine. Enrollment into the trials was organized by age into subgroups of 18-55, 56-69 and 70-plus years, and those subgroups contained roughly 140, 27 and 60 TCR-sequenced participants, respectively.

The time point label for this specimen denotes: about 28 days (+/-7) after the second vaccine dose. AZD1222 recipients given second doses at about 4 weeks or at about 12 weeks were pooled, since spike-specific TCR depth and breadth were not found to differ between the two schedules. Samples from vaccinated people were obtained from the UK trials COV001 and COV002, which included a single-blind randomized controlled phase 2/3 trial of AZD1222 (ChAdOx1 nCoV-19) in healthy adults. Trial participant PBMC samples were collected at day 0 and day 28 after the second dose for TCRbeta chain sequencing. The CDR3 regions of human TCRbeta chains were analyzed by immunosequencing. The source study handled its data this way. TCRs in the repertoires were matched against a reference library of SARS-CoV-2-specific TCRs that had been generated with the MIRA antigen-specificity platform. Breadth was defined as the fraction of unique TCRs that were SARS-CoV-2-associated, and depth was defined as the fraction of total T cells that were SARS-CoV-2-associated. Using the MIRA data, each spike-specific TCR was mapped to the spike region that the TCR reacts to and placed in a CD4 or CD8 class. Log10-transformed breadth and depth values were compared by one-way ANOVA with Sidak's multiple comparisons tests. TCRdb obtained this table from immuneACCESS and retained in-frame rearrangements with V and J assigned. These tables miss some clones; where compared with another copy, unresolved V genes account for less than half of the shortfall, and the remainder is unexplained. That table supplies the V and J calls and clone size; D and trimming were determined from the DNA. The sample has some 160,000 clones on record, just over 90% of them singletons. The biggest ten clones account for just under 2% of the sample.

Results and caveats for the whole study, not just this receptor: Conclusions about previously exposed vaccinees are limited, since just a handful of AZD1222 recipients were seropositive for SARS-CoV-2 at baseline. Epitopes outside the regions mutated in the B.1.351 and B.1.1.7 variants were reportedly recognized by nearly half of the unique spike-specific TCRs. After two AZD1222 doses, both the breadth and the depth of spike-specific TCRs were significantly higher than at day 0 and than in MenACWY recipients. No day 14 peak-response samples were available, so repertoires were characterized only after the peak T cell response. Most participants were white British and females outnumbered males, and the authors suggested that clonal diversity may have been underestimated. In the small 56-69-year group, the increase in depth fell short of significance, most likely because of low power. CD4 TCRs associated with the vaccine covered the entire spike protein, and the dominant responses were in regions 160-218 and 743-854.

The sequences come from peripheral blood, collected 28 days after the second AZD1222 dose. The TCR was taken from an adult who received the AZD1222 COVID-19 vaccine.

The CDR3 sequence is CASSPVAGSSYNEQFF. The DNA reads TGTGCCAGCAGCCCAGTAGCGGGTTCCTCCTACAATGAGCAGTTCTTC. In this chain, TRBV5-5 is recombined with TRBJ2-1; 7 middle bases align to TRBD2. Looking up the germline V gene (reference sequence) yields CDR1 SGHKS and CDR2 YYEKEE. For this chain, trimming is 4 bases at the V end and 0 bases at the J end, and the number of junction bases without a gene match is 7. The CDR3 goes from the cysteine to the phenylalanine over 16 residues. Left in the record is the CDR3 DNA by itself, 48 bases read in frame from the first base.